This TCR beta chain was observed in a study of OX40 agonist ivuxolimab in advanced cancers. Study as a whole: Partial responses were recorded for three patients, including one with hepatocellular carcinoma and two with cutaneous melanoma. Notes on the study in general: No antigen was identified for the clonally expanded peripheral T cells.

A remark on this clone: As yet, its antigen is unknown.

The CDR3 has 15 amino acids. Looked up from germline, CDR1 is LNHDA and CDR2 is SQIVND (reference sequence). V trimming: 4 bases; J trimming: 15 bases; junction bases outside the gene matches: 13. Sequenced by immunoSEQ multiplex PCR; TCRdb stores in-frame clones only, minus some. The table lists about 82,000 clones, 85% of them singletons. Sequencing was performed on CD4+ or CD8+ T cells sorted from blood, taken in a trial of the OX40 agonist ivuxolimab. The sequence was obtained from an adult with an advanced solid tumor such as melanoma, head and neck, liver or kidney cancer. The chain uses TRBV19 and TRBJ2-1; 12 positions match TRBD2. CDR3 in DNA: TGTGCCAGTAGTAGGACTAGCGGGATGAACGTACCAAGGTTCTTC. This sequence encodes CASSRTSGMNVPRFF.